This paragraph reports one T cell receptor (beta chain). The target antigen is unknown. With the ViraFEST assay, the study expanded antigen-specific CD4+ T cells using viral peptide pools, then sequenced them. Subsequent to a culture period of less than twelve days, CD4+ T cells were isolated. Nucleocapsid antibodies were negative in the vaccine recipients, who had never had SARS-CoV-2 infection. It was on days 3 and 7 that half the medium was replaced with IL-2 medium. Trimming removed 7 bases from V and 3 bases from J; junction bases left unmatched: 6. The V gene's germline CDR1 is MDHEN and CDR2 SYDVKM. The CDR3 extends over 15 amino acids. These data belong to a study of vaccination effects on CD4 cells after COVID-19. Sequenced by immunoSEQ multiplex PCR; TCRdb stores in-frame clones only, minus some. In the table there are 55,000 to 75,000 clones, around 69% of which are singletons. Overall study findings and caveats: Late after vaccination, infection- and vaccine-induced clones showed marked clonal contraction.

The source is a human donor who received a COVID-19 vaccine. The chain employs TRBV28 and TRBJ2-2; 9 nucleotides align to TRBD1. Source: CD4+ T cells from PBMCs cultured with HCoV-NL63 spike peptides, taken before COVID-19 vaccination. DNA of the CDR3: TGTGCCAGCACCTTCGACAGGGGGGACACCGGGGAGCTGTTTTTT. Amino acid sequence: CASTFDRGDTGELFF.